The 19 T cell receptor beta chains below come from one sample, sequenced in a study of T-cell memory formation after mild COVID-19. TCRdb recomputed calls from the 5' RACE reads with MiXCR, one row per CDR3 protein. The profile covers a few hundred thousand distinct CDR3 sequences, with roughly 26% appearing a single time and around 9.5% taken by the ten largest. Material for sequencing was PBMCs or a T cell subset sorted from them (not recorded which). The receptors derive from an adult woman who had mild COVID-19 (a few samples of this study predate the infection). Cell type and time point are not known.

The chain has TRBV6-1 and TRBJ1-2, with D unclear. CDR3 length: 13 amino acids. Germline CDR1 is MNHNS and CDR2 is SASEGT. Trimming left V 2 bases short and J 8 bases short, with 12 bases between. The CDR3 DNA reads TGTGCCAGCAGTGAATCTCTGGGGTCCGGCTACACCTTC. Its protein is CASSESLGSGYTF.

V and J are TRBV6-6 and TRBJ1-3, with TRBD1 matching over 9 bases. V gave up 3 bases and J gave up 4 bases; unmatched junction bases: 4. Germline loops: CDR1 MNHNY, CDR2 SVGAGI (reference sequence). The CDR3 length is 15 residues. In nucleotides, the CDR3 is TGTGCCAGCAGTTATACCGGGACAGGGGGAAACACCATATATTTT. It encodes CASSYTGTGGNTIYF.

V usage is TRBV6-6 and J usage is TRBJ2-7; D may correspond to TRBD1 or TRBD2 (6 bases each). In germline, CDR1 is MNHNY, CDR2 SVGAGI (reference sequence). V was cut by 6 bases and J by 3 bases, with 30 bases left in between. This CDR3 comprises 19 residues. The CDR3 loop reads CASSLIRGALGLSVYEQYF. CDR3 sequence (DNA): TGTGCCAGCAGCCTAATTAGGGGGGCACTTGGACTCTCAGTCTACGAGCAGTACTTC.

This clonotype was recorded at least ten times. The germline gene is not matched at one end of the junction; a read error may be the cause. The J gene is TRBJ1-5, the V gene TRBV5-1; D call uncertain. This CDR3 spans 13 amino acids. Germline lookup yields CDR1 SGHRS and CDR2 YFSETQ. Here the CDR3 DNA reads TGTGCCAGCAGCTTAGTGGGCAATCAGCCCCAGCATTTT. Translated, it gives CASSLVGNQPQHF.

This clonotype was seen more than once but under ten times. The V gene is TRBV7-2, the J gene TRBJ1-5; no clear D gene. CDR1 is SGHTA and CDR2 is FQGNSA in the germline V gene. The CDR3 covers 15 residues. V dropped 2 bases and J dropped 3 bases, with 11 bases sitting between them. CDR3 coding DNA: TGTGCCAGCAGCTTACAGGCCGTTTTCAATCAGCCCCAGCATTTT. It yields the protein CASSLQAVFNQPQHF.

In this sample, this clonotype turned up a few times. The V call is TRBV15, the J call TRBJ2-3; D is perhaps TRBD1 (5 bases). Germline loops: CDR1 LNHNV, CDR2 YYDKDF (reference sequence). The CDR3 is made up of 12 amino acids. V gave up 11 bases and J gave up 1 base, with 10 bases separating them. As DNA, the CDR3 is TGTGCCGCAGGGCTTGGCACAGATACGCAGTATTTT. Its protein is CAAGLGTDTQYF. The variable domain in full, completed from reference TRBV15 and TRBJ2-3, reads DAMVIQNPRYQVTQFGKPVTLSCSQTLNHNVMYWYQQKSSQAPKLLFHYYDKDFNNEADTPDNFQSRRPNTSFCFLDIRSPGLGDTAMYLCAAGLGTDTQYFGPGTRLTVL.

The chain joins TRBV5-4 to TRBJ2-1, with 8 bases fitting TRBD2. J was trimmed by 4 bases and V by 4 bases; bases with no gene match: 10. CDR1 is SGHNT and CDR2 is YYREEE in the germline V gene (reference sequence). This CDR3 is built from 16 residues. CDR3 nucleotides: TGTGCCAGCAGCCGGGGGCGGGGGGCCTCTTACAATGAGCAGTTCTTC. Encoded protein: CASSRGRGASYNEQFF.

This chain links TRBV29-1 with TRBJ1-2, with TRBD1 identical over 9 bases. The length of the CDR3 is 15 residues. The V gene end was trimmed by 1 base and the J gene end by 4 bases; junction bases not matched to a gene: 7. Germline loops: CDR1 SQVTM, CDR2 ANQGSEA. The DNA of the CDR3 is TGCAGCGTTGAAGTCCCGGGACAGGGAAGCTATGGCTACACCTTC. Translating it yields CSVEVPGQGSYGYTF.

This clonotype has just a few counts. The J gene is TRBJ2-5, the V gene TRBV7-2; no reliable D call. CDR1 is SGHTA and CDR2 is FQGNSA in the germline V gene. The CDR3 is made up of 11 amino acids. Trimming removed 1 base from V and 13 bases from J, with 10 bases in between. The CDR3 DNA follows: TGTGCCAGCAGCTTAGGCCAGCGTTGGTACTTC. Protein product: CASSLGQRWYF.

V is TRBV4-1 and J is TRBJ2-1; D is ambiguous. Germline V gene sequence: CDR1 MGHRA, CDR2 YSYEKL. The CDR3 is 14 amino acids. V lost 1 base to trimming and J lost 4 bases, with 8 bases between them. The CDR3 DNA follows: TGCGCCAGCAGCCAAGGAGTGCATTACAATGAGCAGTTCTTC. This gives the protein CASSQGVHYNEQFF.

A few counts support this clonotype. The chain carries TRBV29-1 and TRBJ1-1, with TRBD1 as a possible D gene (5 bases). V dropped 7 bases and J dropped 1 base, with 13 bases sitting between them. The length of the CDR3 is 13 residues. Looked up from germline, CDR1 is SQVTM and CDR2 is ANQGSEA. CDR3 sequence (DNA): TGCAGCGCCAGGGTCGGGGGGAACACTGAAGCTTTCTTT. Amino acid sequence: CSARVGGNTEAFF. Full variable domain (missing parts from reference TRBV29-1 and TRBJ1-1): SAVISQKPSRDICQRGTSLTIQCQVDSQVTMMFWYRQQPGQSLTLIATANQGSEATYESGFVIDKFPISRPNLTFSTLTVSNMSPEDSSIYLCSARVGGNTEAFFGQGTRLTVV.

The chain joins TRBV6-1 to TRBJ1-1, with a possible D match to TRBD1 (6 bases). V was cut by 1 base and J by 4 bases, with 13 bases left in between. Germline V gene sequence: CDR1 MNHNS, CDR2 SASEGT. The CDR3 spans 15 residues. CDR3 region: CASSEVTGRRTEAFF. DNA for the CDR3: TGTGCCAGCAGTGAAGTAACAGGGAGGCGCACTGAAGCTTTCTTT.

This clonotype showed up many times. CDR3 DNA: TGCGCCAGCAGCCAAGATATAGGACGGTGGGGGATTAACTATGGCTACACCTTC. Translation: CASSQDIGRWGINYGYTF. The J gene is TRBJ1-2, the V gene TRBV4-3; maybe TRBD1 (5 bases). CDR1 and CDR2 (germline): LGHNA, YSLEER. The CDR3 consists of 18 residues. The V and J ends lost 0 bases and 1 base respectively, with 18 bases between them.

The chain couples TRBV7-2 to TRBJ2-7, with 11 bases identical to TRBD2. This CDR3 is 21 amino acids long. The germline CDR1 and CDR2 sequences are SGHTA and FQGNSA. Trimming cost V 6 bases and J 3 bases; bases outside gene matches: 25. The CDR3 DNA reads TGTGCCAGCAGTAGGTTAGGGGGCGCCGGAGTTAGCGGGAGGGCCGGCTACGAGCAGTACTTC. It encodes CASSRLGGAGVSGRAGYEQYF. Full variable domain (rest looked up from reference TRBV7-2 and TRBJ2-7): GAGVSQSPSNKVTEKGKDVELRCDPISGHTALYWYRQSLGQGLEFLIYFQGNSAPDKSGLPSDRFSAERTGGSVSTLTIQRTQQEDSAVYLCASSRLGGAGVSGRAGYEQYFGPGTRLTVT.

This clonotype appeared a few times. This sequence joins TRBV5-1 and TRBJ1-2, with 7 bases that match TRBD1. CDR3 length equals 14 residues. V lost 2 bases, J lost 4 bases, and 5 bases stayed unmatched. Germline CDR1 SGHRS, CDR2 YFSETQ. CDR3 sequence reads: CASSLGTDGYGYTF. The CDR3 nucleotides read TGCGCCAGCAGCTTAGGGACAGATGGCTATGGCTACACCTTC. Drawing the rest from reference TRBV5-1 and TRBJ1-2, the complete variable domain is KAGVTQTPRYLIKTRGQQVTLSCSPISGHRSVSWYQQTPGQGLQFLFEYFSETQRNKGNFPGRFSGRQFSNSRSEMNVSTLELGDSALYLCASSLGTDGYGYTFGSGTRLTVV.

As to this clonotype: The CDR3 does not end in the conserved phenylalanine or tryptophan, so this is likely a read error. The rearrangement uses TRBV10-3 and TRBJ2-5; 7 nucleotides agree with TRBD2. Germline trimming cut 3 bases from V and 1 base from J; bases unmatched to any gene: 11. CDR3 length: 17 amino acids. Per germline, CDR1 ENHRY and CDR2 SYGVKD. For the CDR3, the DNA is TGTGCCATCAGTGACTCGAGCGGGACGACATCCCAAGAGACCCAGTACCTC. Translating gives CAISDSSGTTSQETQYL.

The gene calls are TRBV5-1 and TRBJ1-6; 8 bases agree with TRBD1. The CDR3 length is 15 residues. Germline CDR1 is SGHRS and CDR2 is YFSETQ. The V segment lost 1 base and the J segment 5 bases; nucleotides outside the gene matches: 2. CDR3 coding DNA: TGCGCCAGCAGCTTGAGGGGACAGGATAATTCACCCCTCCACTTT. This translates into CASSLRGQDNSPLHF.

This clonotype has at least ten counts. The gene calls are TRBV12-3 or TRBV12-4 and TRBJ2-7, with 9 bases that match TRBD2. Trimming cost V 6 bases and J 2 bases; bases outside gene matches: 5. The CDR3 has 14 residues. CDR3 DNA: TGTGCCAGCAGGCTAGCGGGAACGGCCTACGAGCAGTACTTC. It yields the protein CASRLAGTAYEQYF.

This clonotype came up a few times. The chain employs TRBV7-2 and TRBJ2-7, with D unresolved. Between the trimmed V and J ends, which lost 1 base and 3 bases, there was a span of 10 bases. CDR3 size: 14 residues. Looked up from germline, CDR1 is SGHTA and CDR2 is FQGNSA. CDR3 DNA: TGTGCCAGCAGCTTAGGCATAGCCAACTACGAGCAGTACTTC. This gives the protein CASSLGIANYEQYF. Full variable domain (rest looked up from reference TRBV7-2 and TRBJ2-7): GAGVSQSPSNKVTEKGKDVELRCDPISGHTALYWYRQSLGQGLEFLIYFQGNSAPDKSGLPSDRFSAERTGGSVSTLTIQRTQQEDSAVYLCASSLGIANYEQYFGPGTRLTVT.